Listed below are T cell receptor beta chains from one sample, sequenced in a study of radiotherapy plus CTLA-4 blockade in lung cancer. Some clones are missing from TCRdb's copy, which holds only in-frame ones; the method was immunoSEQ multiplex PCR. This sample has around 80,000 clones, with roughly four fifths found just once. Sequencing used peripheral blood, obtained from a patient treated with radiotherapy plus ipilimumab. These TCRs come from a human donor with non-small cell lung cancer who had stable disease on radiotherapy plus ipilimumab. Each CDR3 is given with its conserved first and last residue. A D gene is named only where the DNA matches it firmly. The size entry is marked missing in some rows and otherwise reads once, few, many or a size class.

TRBJ2-1,TRBV6-5,-,-,TGTGCCAGCAGTTACCCGACTAGATACAATGAGCAGTTCTTC,CASSYPTRYNEQFF
TRBJ1-5,TRBV2,-,TRBD1,TGTGCCAGCAGTGGACAGGGTAAGAGTCAGCCCCAGCATTTT,CASSGQGKSQPQHF
TRBJ2-6,TRBV1,-,-,TGCACCAGCAGGTCACGACGTTTGTGCACAAGTCGGGCCAACGTCCTGACTTTC,CTSRSRRLCTSRANVLTF
TRBJ1-1,TRBV4-1,-,-,TGCGCCAGCAGCAAGGGCGGTACGGGAAACACTGAAGCTTTCTTT,CASSKGGTGNTEAFF
TRBJ2-7,TRBV10-3,-,-,TGTGCCATCGCTGGCGGAACCTACGAGCAGTACTTC,CAIAGGTYEQYF
TRBJ1-1,TRBV28,-,-,TGTGCCAGCAGCTCGCCGGGTAGGACTGAAGCTTTCTTT,CASSSPGRTEAFF
TRBJ1-4,TRBV10-2,-,TRBD1,TGCGCCAGCAGTGAACAGGGGGCATTTGGGACTAATGAAAAACTGTTTTTT,CASSEQGAFGTNEKLFF
TRBJ1-1,TRBV5-6,-,-,TGTGCCAGCAGCTTGATCTTTTCCACTGAAGCTTTCTTT,CASSLIFSTEAFF
TRBJ2-2,TRBV6-5,-,-,TGTGCCAGCAGTTACAGGGGTTACACCGGGGAGCTGTTTTTT,CASSYRGYTGELFF
TRBJ2-3,TRBV29-1,-,-,TGCAGCGTTCCTGTGCGGGAACTCACAGATACGCAGTATTTT,CSVPVRELTDTQYF
TRBJ2-1,TRBV27,once,TRBD1,TGTGCCAGCAGTACATCTAGAGGCAGGGGGTCCTACAATGAGCAGTTCTTC,CASSTSRGRGSYNEQFF
TRBJ2-3,TRBV7-3,-,TRBD2,TGTGCCAGCAGTCTACTAGCGGGCACAGATACGCAGTATTTT,CASSLLAGTDTQYF
TRBJ2-5,TRBV28,-,-,TGTGCCAGCAGTTTATACCAAGAGACCCAGTACTTC,CASSLYQETQYF
TRBJ2-3,TRBV2,-,TRBD2,TGTGCCAGCAGTGACTCAGCGGGGGGAGATACGCAGTATTTT,CASSDSAGGDTQYF
TRBJ2-7,TRBV2,few,-,TGTGCCAGCAGTGATCCGGGGACCGCCTACGAGCAGTACTTC,CASSDPGTAYEQYF
TRBJ2-5,TRBV27,-,-,TGTGCCAGCAGTTTTCGAGGGACAGAGACCCAGTACTTC,CASSFRGTETQYF
TRBJ2-3,TRBV5-1,few,-,TGCGCCAGCAGCTTGGAGGTTGCAGATACGCAGTATTTT,CASSLEVADTQYF
TRBJ2-6,TRBV7-9,-,-,TGTGCCAGCAGCAGATCGGAATACCATGAACAAAGTCGGGCCAACGTCCTGACTTTC,CASSRSEYHEQSRANVLTF
TRBJ2-3,TRBV6-5,-,-,TGTGCCAGCAGTGATCCGGGACATCATACGCAGTATTTT,CASSDPGHHTQYF
TRBJ1-5,TRBV4-2,-,-,TGTGCCAGCAGCCAAGATTCGGATCAGCCCCAGCATTTT,CASSQDSDQPQHF
TRBJ2-7,TRBV28,-,TRBD2,TGTGCCAGCAGTCTATCATCGGGGGGTTTCGAGCAGTACTTC,CASSLSSGGFEQYF
TRBJ2-5,TRBV4-2,-,-,TGTGCCAGCAGCCAGGGCCAAGAAGGCGAGACCCAGTACTTC,CASSQGQEGETQYF
TRBJ2-7,TRBV7-8,-,TRBD1,TGTGCCAGCAGCCGTTCGACAGGGTTCTACGAGCAGTACTTC,CASSRSTGFYEQYF
TRBJ2-3,TRBV10-2,-,-,TGCGCCAGCAGTGGAGTGCGCACAGATACGCAGTATTTT,CASSGVRTDTQYF
TRBJ1-1,TRBV18,-,-,TGTGCCAGCTCACCCGAAACTGAAGCTTTCTTT,CASSPETEAFF
TRBJ1-6,TRBV11-2,-,-,TGTGCCAGCAGCTTGGATGGGTCCCCGGCACCCCTCCACTTT,CASSLDGSPAPLHF
TRBJ2-1,TRBV28,-,-,TGTGCCAGCAGCAAACTTATTAGCCCAGAGCGTTACAATGAGCAGTTCTTC,CASSKLISPERYNEQFF
TRBJ2-3,TRBV9,-,TRBD2,TGTGCCAGCAGCCCGAGCGGGGGGTCCCCCGTCCCCACAGATACGCAGTATTTT,CASSPSGGSPVPTDTQYF
TRBJ2-1,TRBV5-4,-,-,TGTGCCAGCAGCATAGGCCTAGCTCTCGACAACAATGAGCAGTTCTTC,CASSIGLALDNNEQFF
TRBJ1-3,TRBV5-4,-,TRBD1,TGTGCCAGCAGCAGGACAGGGAGAGGAAACACCATATATTTT,CASSRTGRGNTIYF
TRBJ2-3,TRBV29-1,-,TRBD2,TGCAGCGTTGAAGCAAAGCGGGGGGTCGTTACGCAGTATTTT,CSVEAKRGVVTQYF
TRBJ2-7,TRBV10-1,-,TRBD1,TGCGCCAGCACCAACCGGGACAGGGGTAGGTACGAGCAGTACTTC,CASTNRDRGRYEQYF
TRBJ2-3,TRBV28,-,-,TGTGCCAGCAACGAGGACGGATTCACAGATACGCAGTATTTT,CASNEDGFTDTQYF
TRBJ2-5,TRBV4-2,-,TRBD2,TGTGCCAGCAGCCAAGGGGCGGGAGGAGGAGAGACCCAGTACTTC,CASSQGAGGGETQYF
TRBJ2-7,TRBV18,-,-,TGTGCCAGCTCACCACAGGGCGGGGACGAGCAGTACTTC,CASSPQGGDEQYF
TRBJ1-1,TRBV27,-,-,TGTGCCAGCAGTTTTTCATCCATGAACACTGAAGCTTTCTTT,CASSFSSMNTEAFF
TRBJ1-5,TRBV6-6,-,-,TGTGCCAGCAGTTACCCGGGACAGCCCCAGCATTTT,CASSYPGQPQHF
TRBJ2-1,TRBV9,once,-,TGTGCCAGCAGCGCCGTGGGCAATGAGCAGTTCTTC,CASSAVGNEQFF
TRBJ2-3,TRBV5-4,-,-,TGTGCCAGCAGCCAACCTAGCACAGATACGCAGTATTTT,CASSQPSTDTQYF
TRBJ1-5,TRBV18,-,-,TGTGCCAGCTCACCAGCAGTTGGGCAGCCCCAGCATTTT,CASSPAVGQPQHF
TRBJ1-6,TRBV27,few,-,TGTGCCAGCAGAAGAAGGGGAAGCTCCTATAATTCACCCCTCCACTTT,CASRRRGSSYNSPLHF
TRBJ2-3,TRBV5-1,-,-,TGCGCCAGCAGCTTTGGTCGGCCCGGAACAGATACGCAGTATTTT,CASSFGRPGTDTQYF
TRBJ1-2,TRBV30,once,-,TGTGCCTGGAGTGTAAGTCTCCGCGCCGCTAACTATGGCTACACCTTC,CAWSVSLRAANYGYTF
TRBJ1-5,TRBV30,-,-,TGTGCCTGGAGTTCAGGGGTAGGCAATCAGCCCCAGCATTTT,CAWSSGVGNQPQHF
TRBJ2-6,TRBV11-2,few,-,TGTGCCAGCAGCTTACGATCGGGGACATCTGGGGCCAACGTCCTGACTTTC,CASSLRSGTSGANVLTF
TRBJ2-7,TRBV11-1,few,TRBD1,TGTGCCAGCAGCTCCCGACAGGGGGTCTCCTACGAGCAGTACTTC,CASSSRQGVSYEQYF